Below, 13 T cell receptor beta chains from the same sample are listed, as sequenced in a study of blood T cell repertoires in COVID-19. The data were produced by immunoSEQ multiplex PCR, yet TCRdb's version contains in-frame clones alone and is incomplete. The repertoire holds around 170,000 clones, with around 89% as singletons. Input material: peripheral blood. Every receptor here comes from a man in his fifties or sixties with acute or convalescent COVID-19.

In nucleotides, the CDR3 is TGTGCCAGCAGCCAACAGGGGGGCTACGAGCAGTACGTC. It specifies CASSQQGGYEQYV. The chain carries TRBV6-2 or TRBV6-3 and TRBJ2-7; 8 bases match TRBD1. After removal of 6 bases from V and 3 bases from J, the junction contained 4 bases not matched to a gene. Looked up from germline, CDR1 is MNHEY and CDR2 is SVGEGT. The CDR3 contains 13 residues.

The J gene is TRBJ1-1, the V gene TRBV11-3; possibly TRBD1 for D (5 bases). The germline V gene encodes CDR1 SGHNT and CDR2 YENEEA. The V and J ends lost 5 bases and 8 bases respectively, with 12 bases between them. The CDR3 spans 12 residues. CDR3 protein: CASSPDRLEAFF. The DNA of the CDR3 is TGTGCCAGCAGCCCAGACAGATTAGAAGCTTTCTTT.

The chain uses TRBV5-1 and TRBJ2-3; 7 positions match TRBD2. J lost 5 bases, V lost 6 bases, and 9 bases had no gene match. CDR3 length equals 14 residues. Per germline, CDR1 SGHRS and CDR2 YFSETQ. CDR3 nucleotide sequence: TGCGCCAGCAACCGACGGGAGGCCAGAGATACGCAGTATTTT. Protein sequence: CASNRREARDTQYF.

The chain has TRBV6-6 and TRBJ2-3, with TRBD2 matching over 9 bases. The CDR3 loop spans 18 amino acids. Germline V gene data show CDR1 as MNHNY and CDR2 as SVGAGI (reference sequence). J gave up 4 bases and V 8 bases, and 19 bases lay outside the gene matches. DNA of the CDR3: TGTGCCAGCGGTCGGCGAGAATTCGGGCGGGGGGGCCCAGATACGCAGTATTTT. This translates into CASGRREFGRGGPDTQYF.

This clone is a singleton in its sample. A junction end diverges from the germline sequence, so it may reflect a read error. The rearrangement uses TRBV12-5 and TRBJ1-1, with D hard to call. This CDR3 is 15 amino acids long. Per germline, CDR1 LGHNT and CDR2 FRNRAP. The CDR3 spells CASGWSSTVNAEAFF. The CDR3 DNA sequence: TGTGCTAGTGGTTGGTCTTCTACGGTGAACGCTGAAGCTTTCTTT.

This clone has a single count. The rearrangement joins TRBV19 to TRBJ2-5; possible D gene TRBD2, 6 bases. The germline V gene has CDR1 LNHDA and CDR2 SQIVND (reference sequence). The length of the CDR3 is 13 residues. V lost 8 bases and J lost 2, with 12 bases in between. The CDR3 DNA follows: TGTGCCAGTGGAGGGTCTTTACAAGAGACCCAGTACTTC. Its translation: CASGGSLQETQYF.

The chain carries TRBV7-9 and TRBJ2-5, with TRBD2 matching over 8 bases. Germline loops: CDR1 SEHNR, CDR2 FQNEAQ (reference sequence). Losses at the gene ends were 3 bases for V and 2 bases for J; bases not matched to a gene: 5. The length of the CDR3 is 15 residues. Written as DNA, the CDR3 is TGTGCCAGCAGCTTCAAAGAGCGGGGGCAAGAGACCCAGTACTTC. Translation: CASSFKERGQETQYF.

CDR3 bases: TGTGCCAGCAGCCTTACAACTAGGGAGCAGTACTTC. This sequence encodes CASSLTTREQYF. V usage is TRBV14 and J usage is TRBJ2-7; a weak D match, TRBD2 (5 bases). CDR3 length: 12 amino acids. Trimming took 4 bases from V and 7 from J, leaving 11 bases between them. Germline V gives CDR1 SGHDN, CDR2 FVKESK.

This clone was recorded only once. The V and J genes are TRBV11-3 and TRBJ2-1, with 9 bases fitting TRBD1. Germline CDR1 SGHNT, CDR2 YENEEA. The CDR3 spans 13 residues. Germline trimming cut 4 bases from V and 12 bases from J; bases unmatched to any gene: 7. DNA of the CDR3: TGTGCCAGCAGCTCTATAAGGGGACAGGGGCAGTTCTTC. It translates to CASSSIRGQGQFF.

V gene TRBV27 combines with J gene TRBJ1-4; a possible D gene is TRBD1 (6 bases). The CDR3 consists of 14 residues. With 5 bases removed from V and 8 bases from J, the gap between germline ends came to 15 bases. Germline V CDR1 and CDR2: MNHEY, SMNVEV (reference sequence). The DNA of the CDR3 is TGTGCCAGCAGTACGGGACAAGAACCCGAAAAACTGTTTTTT. Its translation is CASSTGQEPEKLFF.

The chain employs TRBV24-1 and TRBJ2-1; TRBD2 agrees at 13 bases. The length of the CDR3 is 17 residues. The germline V gene encodes CDR1 KGHDR and CDR2 SFDVKD. J gave up 9 bases and V 4 bases, and 11 bases lay outside the gene matches. The DNA for the CDR3 is TGTGCCACCAGTGACCTAGGGACTAGCGGGACCCGGGGTGAGCAGTTCTTC. It yields the protein CATSDLGTSGTRGEQFF.

This chain uses TRBV19 with TRBJ2-3; 12 bases are a match to TRBD2. J was trimmed by 4 bases and V by 5 bases; bases with no gene match: 7. This CDR3 is built from 16 residues. The V gene's germline CDR1 is LNHDA and CDR2 SQIVND (reference sequence). This chain's CDR3 is CASSQTSGSGSDTQYF. Here the CDR3 DNA reads TGTGCCAGTAGTCAGACTAGCGGGAGTGGGTCAGATACGCAGTATTTT.

Comment on this clone: Other DNA sequences within the sample encode an identical CDR3. The rearrangement joins TRBV12-3 or TRBV12-4 to TRBJ1-4; a possible D gene is TRBD1 (5 bases). This CDR3 has 12 residues. V was cut by 3 bases and J by 7 bases, with 6 bases left in between. The CDR3, as DNA: TGTGCCAGCAGTTTCGGGGGTGAAAAACTGTTTTTT. This gives the protein CASSFGGEKLFF.